The T cell receptor (beta chain) under discussion was sequenced for a study of blood T cell repertoires in COVID-19. Across the study: Some COVID-19 samples were acute and others convalescent; all came from the United States, Italy and Spain. Nucleic acid was either cDNA or gDNA, and it came from T cells, B-cell-depleted T cells, or PBMCs.

CDR1 and CDR2 from the germline V gene are SEHNR and FQNEAQ (reference sequence). Unmatched junction bases numbered 8, after V lost 1 base and J lost 8 bases. This CDR3 region has 15 residues. In the authors' methods: From reference gene primer amplification, estimates of nucleated cell counts were derived. Assay: immunoSEQ multiplex PCR; the TCRdb copy retains only in-frame clones and omits some. V, J and clone size are those of that table, while D and trimming were read from the DNA. Of tens of thousands of clones detected, about 90% appear once; the ten largest clones hold under 5%. The receptor's source is a woman in her forties or fifties in a cohort sampled during active COVID-19. The specimen sequenced was peripheral blood. This sequence joins TRBV7-9 and TRBJ2-1; 7 bases map to TRBD1. The CDR3 DNA reads TGTGCCAGCAGCTTAGTGACAGGGAAGAAAGATGAGCAGTTCTTC. It yields the protein CASSLVTGKKDEQFF.